Sequencing of this T cell receptor beta chain was carried out in a study of response to subunit inactivated influenza vaccine. The study, taken as a whole, reports: Researchers suggested that each seasonal influenza vaccination recruits few new T cells.

MiXCR was run by TCRdb on the RT-PCR reads, yielding one entry per CDR3 protein. The top ten clones hold 3% of a sample with 500,000 or so distinct CDR3 sequences, about 15% of them seen once. The table lists this clonotype with a few counts. Its antigen is unknown. The germline CDR1 and CDR2 sequences are SGHRS and YFSETQ. The CDR3 totals 14 residues. V dropped 4 bases and J dropped 5; count of bases not matched to a gene: 3. This chain joins TRBV5-1 and TRBJ2-5; 12 bases line up with TRBD2. The sample in question was CD4+ T cells sorted from PBMCs, obtained roughly 24 months after vaccination. The sequence was obtained from a man aged 45-69 years who received an inactivated influenza vaccine. CDR3 protein: CASSTGTSGETQYF. CDR3 DNA sequence: TGCGCCAGCAGCACCGGGACTAGCGGGGAGACCCAGTACTTC.